This entry lists 17 T cell receptor beta chains sequenced from one sample in a study of blood T cell repertoires in COVID-19. Assay used: immunoSEQ multiplex PCR; TCRdb lists only in-frame clones, some missing. The sample comprises 150,000 to 200,000 clones, about 84% of which are singletons, and roughly 20% rests with the top ten. Input material: peripheral blood. These receptor sequences come from a person aged 65-85 years with COVID-19, enrolled during active disease.

The genes are TRBV4-3 and TRBJ2-2; tentatively, D is TRBD2 (6 bases). Germline loops: CDR1 LGHNA, CDR2 YSLEER. V gave up 3 bases and J gave up 5 bases, with 16 bases separating them. The CDR3 extends over 16 amino acids. The CDR3 region is CASSQVRGAITGELFF. The CDR3 DNA reads TGCGCCAGCAGCCAGGTCCGCGGGGCGATAACCGGGGAGCTGTTTTTT.

This clone was observed once. The chain is built from TRBV29-1 and TRBJ1-6, with D possibly TRBD1 on 6 matching bases. The germline CDR1 and CDR2 sequences are SQVTM and ANQGSEA. The CDR3 is made up of 13 amino acids. Trimming removed 6 bases at V and 10 bases at J, with 16 bases between. CDR3 bases: TGCAGCGTCGCGCATCCAGGGGACTCACCCCTCCACTTT. Translation gives CSVAHPGDSPLHF.

The chain employs TRBV6-5 and TRBJ2-7, with D perhaps TRBD2 (5 bases). Germline CDR1 is MNHEY and CDR2 is SVGAGI. The V and J ends lost 7 bases and 5 bases respectively, with 18 bases between them. This CDR3 comprises 14 residues. Here the CDR3 DNA reads TGTGCCAGCATTTTCTGGGAGACCAGCCACGAGCAGTACTTC. This sequence encodes CASIFWETSHEQYF.

V usage is TRBV10-3 and J usage is TRBJ2-1; perhaps TRBD2 as D (5 bases). V was cut by 4 bases and J by 10 bases, with 11 bases left in between. This CDR3 comprises 12 residues. In germline, CDR1 is ENHRY, CDR2 SYGVKD. Written as DNA, the CDR3 is TGTGCCATCAGTGCACTAGTAAACGAGCAGTTCTTC. This translates into CAISALVNEQFF.

This chain uses TRBV25-1 with TRBJ1-2; D call uncertain. V dropped 4 bases and J dropped 9 bases, with 9 bases sitting between them. This CDR3 comprises 11 residues. CDR1 and CDR2 (germline): MGHDK, SYGVNS. CDR3 protein: CASSAGGSYTF. CDR3 DNA: TGTGCCAGCAGTGCAGGAGGGAGCTACACCTTC.

This chain joins TRBV6-5 and TRBJ2-7; TRBD2 is a possible D gene (6 bases). The CDR3 loop spans 13 amino acids. The germline gives CDR1 MNHEY, CDR2 SVGAGI. Trimming removed 6 bases at V and 6 bases at J, with 15 bases between. The CDR3 here is CASRLGLEGEQYF. CDR3 coding DNA: TGTGCCAGCAGGTTGGGTCTGGAGGGCGAGCAGTACTTC.

CDR3 DNA: TGTGCCAGCAGTTCCATGGACAGCCCGGACAATGAGCAGTTCTTC. Translated: CASSSMDSPDNEQFF. The chain uses TRBV6-2 or TRBV6-3 and TRBJ2-1, with D perhaps TRBD1 (6 bases). CDR1 and CDR2 (germline): MNHEY, SVGEGT. The CDR3 is made up of 15 amino acids. V lost 4 bases and J 5 bases, leaving 15 bases between the germline ends.

This clone was observed once. This sequence joins TRBV5-4 and TRBJ2-5; 9 bases fit TRBD2. The ends lost 0 bases at V and 5 bases at J; junction bases unmatched: 8. The CDR3 has 16 amino acids. CDR1 and CDR2 (germline): SGHNT, YYREEE (reference sequence). Here the CDR3 DNA reads TGTGCCAGCAGCTTGGCGGCGCGGGGGGGCCGGGAGACCCAGTACTTC. Amino acids: CASSLAARGGRETQYF.

The chain joins TRBV7-3 to TRBJ1-3; D remains unclear. Germline V gene sequence: CDR1 SGHTA, CDR2 FQGTGA. V was clipped by 1 base and J by 0 bases, with 10 bases between them. This CDR3 region has 16 residues. The CDR3: CASSLICEYSGNTIYF. In DNA, the CDR3 is TGTGCCAGCAGCTTAATCTGTGAGTACTCTGGAAACACCATATATTTT.

The chain recombines TRBV10-1 with TRBJ2-7, with 9 bases aligning to TRBD2. CDR3 length: 17 residues. Germline V gives CDR1 WNHNN, CDR2 SYGVQD (reference sequence). With V trimmed by 2 bases and J by 0 bases, 8 bases remained unmatched. This CDR3 is CASSERISGGVSYEQYF. In DNA form, the CDR3 reads TGCGCCAGCAGTGAGCGCATTAGCGGGGGAGTCTCCTACGAGCAGTACTTC.

The J gene is TRBJ2-5, the V gene TRBV28; TRBD2 agrees at 7 bases. The CDR3 loop spans 17 amino acids. J lost 3 bases, V lost 2 bases, and 12 bases had no gene match. Germline-derived CDR1 and CDR2 are MDHEN and SYDVKM. The CDR3 sequence: CASSLLIAGRAEETQYF. CDR3 bases: TGTGCCAGCAGTTTACTGATCGCGGGGAGGGCCGAAGAGACCCAGTACTTC.

The count of this clone is one. V and J are TRBV12-3 or TRBV12-4 and TRBJ1-5; no definite D call. Trimming took off 4 bases at V and 4 bases at J, with 5 bases between the two ends. The CDR3 runs 12 residues. This chain's CDR3 is CASSSMNQPQHF. The CDR3 DNA sequence: TGTGCCAGCAGTTCTATGAATCAGCCCCAGCATTTT.

The V call is TRBV13, the J call TRBJ2-7; 8 positions agree with TRBD1. This CDR3 has 14 residues. Trimming at V came to 6 bases and at J to 2 bases, leaving 6 bases not matched to a gene. Germline CDR1 PRHDT, CDR2 FYEKMQ (reference sequence). The CDR3 sequence is CASRAGTGAYEQYF. DNA of the CDR3: TGTGCCAGCAGGGCCGGGACAGGAGCCTACGAGCAGTACTTC.

This rearrangement joins TRBV20-1 to TRBJ2-3; TRBD1 aligns across 10 bases. The CDR3 extends over 16 amino acids. Trimming at V came to 3 bases and at J to 8 bases, leaving 14 bases not matched to a gene. Germline lookup yields CDR1 DFQATT and CDR2 SNEGSKA (reference sequence). CDR3 protein: CSASARDRGPPGTQYF. In nucleotides, the CDR3 is TGCAGTGCTAGTGCCAGGGACAGGGGACCCCCCGGTACGCAGTATTTT.

This chain uses TRBV19 with TRBJ1-4; 10 nucleotides agree with TRBD1. The CDR3 totals 14 residues. CDR1 is LNHDA, CDR2 SQIVND, per germline (reference sequence). V lost 5 bases and J lost 10; bases outside the gene matches: 7. CDR3 nucleotide sequence: TGTGCCAGTAGTGAAGGGACAGGGGCGGGAAAACTGTTTTTT. Its translation is CASSEGTGAGKLFF.

This chain uses TRBV6-5 with TRBJ2-6, with 9 bases fitting TRBD1. The CDR3 is 15 amino acids. V lost 6 bases to trimming and J lost 2 bases; unmatched junction nucleotides: 2. Germline values: CDR1 MNHEY, CDR2 SVGAGI. CDR3 amino acids: CASSRTGAGANVLTF. The CDR3 bases are TGTGCCAGCAGCCGGACAGGGGCTGGGGCCAACGTCCTGACTTTC.

This sequence joins TRBV28 and TRBJ2-5; 12 bases fit TRBD2. The trim removed 3 bases at V and 5 bases at J, leaving 1 base unmatched. Looked up from germline, CDR1 is MDHEN and CDR2 is SYDVKM. This CDR3 comprises 14 residues. The CDR3 here is CASSFLAGGETQYF. The CDR3 nucleotides read TGTGCCAGCAGTTTTCTAGCGGGAGGGGAGACCCAGTACTTC. The whole variable domain, filled in from reference TRBV28 and TRBJ2-5, reads DVKVTQSSRYLVKRTGEKVFLECVQDMDHENMFWYRQDPGLGLRLIYFSYDVKMKEKGDIPEGYSVSREKKERFSLILESASTNQTSMYLCASSFLAGGETQYFGPGTRLLVL.